The table lists the clone carrying this TCR beta chain with many counts. Its antigen is as yet unknown. Researchers took RNA transcripts and amplified the TCR beta CDR3 regions from them. The TCR CDR3 was amplified in a first-round RT-PCR using the HTBI primer set. Via MiXCR, TCRdb re-called the multiplex PCR reads, giving one row per CDR3 protein. The sample lists around 520,000 distinct CDR3 sequences, 12% to 15% occurring once. Germline loops: CDR1 SGHVS, CDR2 FQNEAQ. V lost 9 bases to trimming and J lost 0 bases, with 12 bases between them. The CDR3 runs to 14 residues. The data derive from a study of T cells in Graves' hyperthyroidism and ophthalmopathy. Study-level results: The model made its ophthalmopathy prediction, and onset followed a median roughly six months later. Most thyroid-expanded clonotypes above 0.001 were also found in blood.

Used for diagnoses were clinical symptoms, serum thyroxine and TRAb, thyroid ultrasound and orbital computed tomography. A roughly 9.1 ml volume of fresh peripheral blood provided the PBMCs. Sample: blood. V is TRBV7-8 and J is TRBJ2-1, with unresolved D. This TCR derives from a woman aged 35 to 49 with Graves' hyperthyroidism. For the CDR3, the DNA is TGTGCCAGTCAACCGGCAAGCTCCTACAATGAGCAGTTCTTC. It yields the protein CASQPASSYNEQFF.